One sample yielded the 32 T cell receptor beta chains listed below, sequenced in a study of cytomegalovirus exposure and HLA in healthy donors. The PCR used 60 Vbeta and 13 Jbeta primers. Some clones are missing from TCRdb's copy, which holds only in-frame ones; the method was immunoSEQ multiplex PCR. The data contain some 92,000 clones, around 72% of them singletons. Sequenced sample: PBMCs. Source of these receptors: a man younger than 35 in good health and CMV-seropositive.

The V gene is TRBV28, the J gene TRBJ2-7; perhaps TRBD1 as D (5 bases). Per germline, CDR1 MDHEN and CDR2 SYDVKM. The germline V and J ends were trimmed by 4 bases and 3 bases, with 16 bases remaining between them. The CDR3 is 15 residues long. CDR3 loop: CASSSPFTGGYEQYF. As DNA, the CDR3 is TGTGCCAGCAGTTCCCCCTTCACAGGCGGCTACGAGCAGTACTTC.

The chain couples TRBV6-5 to TRBJ1-4; tentative D call: TRBD1 (6 bases). CDR1 and CDR2 (germline): MNHEY, SVGAGI. The CDR3 has 12 amino acids. V lost 6 bases and J lost 9, with 11 bases in between. The CDR3 sequence is CASSRDRQKLFF. The CDR3 DNA follows: TGTGCCAGCAGCAGAGACAGGCAAAAACTGTTTTTT.

The chain employs TRBV30 and TRBJ1-6, with 7 bases matching TRBD1. J lost 0 bases, V lost 8 bases, and 7 bases had no gene match. Germline V CDR1 and CDR2: GTSNPN, SVGIG (reference sequence). The CDR3 spans 15 residues. The CDR3 nucleotides are TGTGCCGGAAGGGGGCAAAGCTCCTATAATTCACCCCTCCACTTT. It is translated as CAGRGQSSYNSPLHF.

The chain is built from TRBV27 and TRBJ2-7; D might be TRBD2 (6 bases). Germline V gene data show CDR1 as MNHEY and CDR2 as SMNVEV (reference sequence). V dropped 0 bases and J dropped 0 bases, with 15 bases sitting between them. This CDR3 is built from 17 residues. In nucleotides, the CDR3 is TGTGCCAGCAGTTTATCGAAAGGAGGGTCCCCCTCCTACGAGCAGTACTTC. Protein: CASSLSKGGSPSYEQYF.

The rearrangement uses TRBV6-1 and TRBJ1-4, with D possibly being TRBD1 (5 bases). The CDR3 consists of 15 residues. Germline V gives CDR1 MNHNS, CDR2 SASEGT. Trimming left V 1 base short and J 10 bases short, with 16 bases between. In nucleotides, the CDR3 is TGTGCCAGCAGTGAAGTAGAGGGGAGGATTGCAAAACTGTTTTTT. The encoded protein is CASSEVEGRIAKLFF.

This clone has just a few counts. The genes are TRBV19 and TRBJ1-5; D not certain. CDR1 and CDR2 (germline): LNHDA, SQIVND (reference sequence). V lost 5 bases and J 7 bases, leaving 6 bases between the germline ends. There are 11 residues in the CDR3. The CDR3 region has the DNA TGTGCCAGTAGTCCGCGCCAGCCCCAGCATTTT. This sequence encodes CASSPRQPQHF. The variable domain in full, with the rest retrieved from reference TRBV19 and TRBJ1-5, is DGGITQSPKYLFRKEGQNVTLSCEQNLNHDAMYWYRQDPGQGLRLIYYSQIVNDFQKGDIAEGYSVSREKKESFPLTVTSAQKNPTAFYLCASSPRQPQHFGDGTRLSIL.

A single count supports this clone. This sequence joins TRBV27 and TRBJ2-6, with 7 bases fitting TRBD1. Trimming took 4 bases from V and 2 from J; bases not matched to a gene: 8. The CDR3 consists of 17 residues. Germline CDR1 MNHEY, CDR2 SMNVEV (reference sequence). The DNA of the CDR3 is TGTGCCAGCAGTTCAGGGGGTAGGGAACCTGGGGCCAACGTCCTGACTTTC. It codes for CASSSGGREPGANVLTF.

CDR3 sequence (DNA): TGTGCCAGCACCCCAACAGGGATGGGGGAGCTGTTTTTT. This gives the protein CASTPTGMGELFF. The rearrangement joins TRBV27 to TRBJ2-2; TRBD1 might be the D (6 bases). CDR3 length equals 13 residues. Trimming removed 7 bases from V and 8 bases from J, with 14 bases in between. CDR1 and CDR2 (germline): MNHEY, SMNVEV (reference sequence).

V and J are TRBV4-1 and TRBJ1-5; 7 nucleotides align to TRBD1. CDR1 is MGHRA, CDR2 YSYEKL, per germline. This CDR3 is built from 15 residues. Trimming cost V 1 base and J 3 bases; bases outside gene matches: 3. The CDR3 spells CASSQVQGYNQPQHF. CDR3 in DNA: TGCGCCAGCAGCCAAGTACAGGGGTACAATCAGCCCCAGCATTTT.

The chain combines TRBV9 with TRBJ2-5, with 11 nucleotides matching TRBD2. Per germline, CDR1 SGDLS and CDR2 YYNGEE. CDR3 length equals 16 residues. V dropped 1 base and J dropped 2; count of bases not matched to a gene: 4. The CDR3 DNA follows: TGTGCCAGCAGCGTACAGTTAGCGGGGGGGCAAGAGACCCAGTACTTC. Translation gives CASSVQLAGGQETQYF.

The chain employs TRBV6-5 and TRBJ2-3; possible D gene TRBD2, 6 bases. Germline CDR1 is MNHEY and CDR2 is SVGAGI. The CDR3 totals 14 residues. The V end lost 0 bases, the J end lost 3 bases, and 7 bases lay between the germline ends. CDR3 bases: TGTGCCAGCAGTTACTCGAGCGGGACAGATACGCAGTATTTT. The encoded protein is CASSYSSGTDTQYF.

This CDR3 reads CASSLAPNRRDTTGELFF. The CDR3 nucleotides are TGTGCCAGCAGCTTAGCACCGAATCGGCGGGATACTACCGGGGAGCTGTTTTTT. This chain links TRBV7-6 with TRBJ2-2, with D possibly matching TRBD2 (6 bases). The germline gives CDR1 SGHVS, CDR2 FNYEAQ. The CDR3 length is 18 residues. V was trimmed by 0 bases and J by 5 bases, leaving 19 bases between them.

This chain links TRBV7-6 with TRBJ2-7; perhaps TRBD1 as D (6 bases). Germline CDR1 SGHVS, CDR2 FNYEAQ. Trimming stripped 0 bases from V and 5 bases from J, with 14 bases between. The CDR3 sequence is 15 residues long. CDR3 amino acids: CASSLAGIGGDEQYF. The DNA of the CDR3 is TGTGCCAGCAGCTTAGCCGGGATTGGGGGCGACGAGCAGTACTTC.

The gene calls are TRBV2 and TRBJ1-6; no clear D gene. The V gene's germline CDR1 is SNHLY and CDR2 FYNNEI. The CDR3 covers 14 residues. V lost 9 bases and J 4 bases, leaving 13 bases between the germline ends. The CDR3 protein is CARRGRDYNSPLHF. Here the CDR3 DNA reads TGTGCCAGGCGGGGTAGGGATTATAATTCACCCCTCCACTTT.

This clone is a singleton in its sample. V is TRBV5-1 and J is TRBJ2-7, with D perhaps TRBD2 (6 bases). Germline V gives CDR1 SGHRS, CDR2 YFSETQ. The length of the CDR3 is 14 residues. V lost 1 base, J lost 2 bases, and 10 bases lay in between. The CDR3 coding sequence is TGCGCCAGCAGCTTGAGCGGGTCCACCTACGAGCAGTACTTC. As protein: CASSLSGSTYEQYF.

The rearrangement uses TRBV5-5 and TRBJ2-7, with D possibly matching TRBD1 (6 bases). Germline assignment: CDR1 SGHKS and CDR2 YYEKEE (reference sequence). The CDR3 has 14 residues. Trimming took 0 bases from V and 1 from J, leaving 8 bases between them. The CDR3 here is CASSLEGGSYEQYF. DNA of the CDR3: TGTGCCAGCAGCTTGGAAGGGGGATCCTACGAGCAGTACTTC.

In this sample, this clone turned up once. This chain connects TRBV27 to TRBJ2-5; D might be TRBD2 (5 bases). This CDR3 has 17 residues. Germline CDR1 is MNHEY and CDR2 is SMNVEV (reference sequence). V shed 4 bases and J shed 0 bases, with 18 bases lying between them. CDR3 DNA: TGTGCCAGCAGTTCGGCCCGGGCTAGCAAGTACCAAGAGACCCAGTACTTC. Its protein is CASSSARASKYQETQYF.

This clone was detected only a few times. J is TRBJ2-5 and V is TRBV30; TRBD1 is a possible D gene (5 bases). Looked up from germline, CDR1 is GTSNPN and CDR2 is SVGIG (reference sequence). The length of the CDR3 is 13 residues. Trimming took off 0 bases at V and 6 bases at J, with 11 bases between the two ends. The CDR3 DNA is TGTGCCTGGAGTGTTCAGGGTTCAAAGACCCAGTACTTC. This sequence encodes CAWSVQGSKTQYF.

The V call is TRBV30, the J call TRBJ1-6; D is unclear. The CDR3 sequence is 17 residues long. With 4 bases removed from V and 0 bases from J, the gap between germline ends came to 16 bases. Germline values: CDR1 GTSNPN, CDR2 SVGIG (reference sequence). CDR3 in amino acids: CAWTSRETSSYNSPLHF. As DNA, the CDR3 is TGTGCCTGGACTTCTCGCGAGACAAGCTCCTATAATTCACCCCTCCACTTT.

This clone has just a few counts. The chain has TRBV27 and TRBJ1-4, with D perhaps matching TRBD1 (6 bases). The CDR3 is 15 amino acids. V was clipped by 5 bases and J by 5 bases, with 15 bases between them. Germline V gives CDR1 MNHEY, CDR2 SMNVEV (reference sequence). The CDR3 here is CASSPLRTVNEKLFF. CDR3 in DNA: TGTGCCAGCAGTCCCCTACGGACAGTCAATGAAAAACTGTTTTTT.

This rearrangement joins TRBV27 to TRBJ2-7; 8 bases match TRBD1. Germline assignment: CDR1 MNHEY and CDR2 SMNVEV (reference sequence). This CDR3 has 16 residues. V dropped 8 bases and J dropped 1; count of bases not matched to a gene: 13. The CDR3 here is CASASARGPRSYEQYF. In DNA, the CDR3 is TGTGCCAGCGCAAGCGCCAGGGGGCCCCGATCCTACGAGCAGTACTTC.

The CDR3 reads CASSSPGQGQETQYF. CDR3 sequence (DNA): TGTGCCAGCAGCTCTCCGGGACAAGGGCAAGAGACCCAGTACTTC. The V gene is TRBV5-5, the J gene TRBJ2-5, with D maybe TRBD1 (6 bases). This CDR3 spans 15 amino acids. Germline-derived CDR1 and CDR2 are SGHKS and YYEKEE (reference sequence). Trimming removed 3 bases at V and 2 bases at J, with 14 bases between.

This clone occurred a few times. V usage is TRBV5-5 and J usage is TRBJ1-5; TRBD1 is a possible D gene (5 bases). V dropped 1 base and J dropped 7 bases, with 12 bases sitting between them. This CDR3 spans 14 amino acids. Germline CDR1 is SGHKS and CDR2 is YYEKEE (reference sequence). CDR3 sequence reads: CASSLYRGGQPQHF. The CDR3 DNA reads as TGTGCCAGCAGCTTGTATAGGGGCGGCCAGCCCCAGCATTTT. The whole variable domain, filled in from reference TRBV5-5 and TRBJ1-5, reads DAGVTQSPTHLIKTRGQQVTLRCSPISGHKSVSWYQQVLGQGPQFIFQYYEKEERGRGNFPDRFSARQFPNYSSELNVNALLLGDSALYLCASSLYRGGQPQHFGDGTRLSIL.

This clone was found a few times. The CDR3 protein is CAWTRPLIGETQYF. The CDR3 DNA reads TGTGCCTGGACCAGGCCTCTTATTGGGGAGACCCAGTACTTC. V is TRBV30 and J is TRBJ2-5; D ambiguous. V was shortened by 4 bases and J by 5 bases, with 17 bases between the two germline ends. The germline V gene has CDR1 GTSNPN and CDR2 SVGIG (reference sequence). There are 14 residues in the CDR3.

The chain carries TRBV5-1 and TRBJ1-1; TRBD1 is a possible D gene (6 bases). V gave up 4 bases and J gave up 6 bases, with 19 bases separating them. The germline V gene has CDR1 SGHRS and CDR2 YFSETQ. This CDR3 is 15 amino acids long. The CDR3 spells CASSLGGRADSEAFF. In DNA form, the CDR3 reads TGCGCCAGCAGCCTAGGGGGTAGGGCAGACTCTGAAGCTTTCTTT.

The chain employs TRBV19 and TRBJ2-5, with 8 bases matching TRBD2. The V and J ends lost 5 bases and 2 bases, in that order; junction bases with no gene match: 7. Germline-derived CDR1 and CDR2 are LNHDA and SQIVND (reference sequence). The CDR3 is 15 residues long. The CDR3 is CASSPGTRSQETQYF. In DNA form, the CDR3 reads TGTGCCAGTAGTCCCGGGACTAGATCTCAAGAGACCCAGTACTTC.

The chain has TRBV6-1 and TRBJ1-2; TRBD1 aligns across 9 bases. Germline trimming cut 8 bases from V and 7 bases from J; bases unmatched to any gene: 2. The length of the CDR3 is 11 residues. Germline CDR1 MNHNS, CDR2 SASEGT. The CDR3 nucleotides are TGTGCCAGCTGGACAGGGGTTGGCTACACCTTC. This gives the protein CASWTGVGYTF.

This clone was observed a handful of times. This chain links TRBV19 with TRBJ1-2; tentative D call: TRBD1 (5 bases). The CDR3 consists of 16 residues. Trimming removed 7 bases from V and 2 bases from J, with 20 bases in between. Germline V lookup: CDR1 LNHDA, CDR2 SQIVND (reference sequence). The CDR3 protein is CASTPVSGRENYGYTF. The CDR3 DNA is TGTGCCAGTACCCCGGTATCGGGCAGGGAAAACTATGGCTACACCTTC.

V is TRBV19 and J is TRBJ1-1; no reliable D call. CDR1 and CDR2 (germline): LNHDA, SQIVND (reference sequence). There are 15 residues in the CDR3. Trimming stripped 7 bases from V and 4 bases from J, with 19 bases between. CDR3 in DNA: TGTGCCAGTATCAACCGGGTCGGGATGGGCACTGAAGCTTTCTTT. Protein product: CASINRVGMGTEAFF.

This chain joins TRBV19 and TRBJ1-4; no clear D. There are 13 residues in the CDR3. Germline V lookup: CDR1 LNHDA, CDR2 SQIVND (reference sequence). V was shortened by 7 bases and J by 5 bases, with 11 bases between the two germline ends. CDR3: CASNPRLNEKLFF. For the CDR3, the DNA is TGTGCCAGTAACCCCAGACTAAATGAAAAACTGTTTTTT.

The chain joins TRBV6-5 to TRBJ2-3, with D unclear. This CDR3 is built from 14 residues. Trimming pared 0 bases from V and 1 base from J, leaving 5 bases between. Looked up from germline, CDR1 is MNHEY and CDR2 is SVGAGI. CDR3 sequence reads: CASSYSTRTDTQYF. DNA of the CDR3: TGTGCCAGCAGTTACTCGACACGCACAGATACGCAGTATTTT.

The chain is built from TRBV29-1 and TRBJ2-7; 13 bases fit TRBD2. The CDR3 has 15 residues. Germline V gene lookup returns CDR1 SQVTM and CDR2 ANQGSEA. V was clipped by 1 base and J by 2 bases; unmatched bases: 2. CDR3 DNA: TGCAGCGTTGAAGGGACTAGCGGGGGAACCTACGAGCAGTACTTC. Encoded protein: CSVEGTSGGTYEQYF.